This record looks at one T cell receptor beta chain sequence and its context. Germline values: CDR1 MGHDK, CDR2 SYGVNS. Trimming shortened V by 7 bases and J by 5 bases, and 14 bases separated the two germline ends. This CDR3 is built from 13 residues. This record belongs to a study of blood T cell repertoires in COVID-19. Study overall: Sample material is recorded as cDNA or gDNA derived from T cells, B-cell-depleted T cells, or PBMCs.

Recruitment covered over 20 US areas and drew participants whose ages spanned roughly 18 to 89 years. Original analysis: By means of reference gene primer amplification, nucleated cell counts were estimated. Assay used: immunoSEQ multiplex PCR; TCRdb lists only in-frame clones, some missing. That table furnishes V, J and clone size, whereas the DNA furnished D and trimming. The data hold roughly 300,000 clones, with 80% to 90% observed a single time. The J gene is TRBJ1-1, the V gene TRBV25-1; no reliable D call. This receptor was obtained from a woman aged 40 to 55 with acute COVID-19. Sequencing was carried out using PBMCs or T cells enriched from blood (not recorded which). The CDR3: CASNSGIWTEAFF. CDR3 in DNA: TGTGCCAGCAATTCAGGCATATGGACTGAAGCTTTCTTT.